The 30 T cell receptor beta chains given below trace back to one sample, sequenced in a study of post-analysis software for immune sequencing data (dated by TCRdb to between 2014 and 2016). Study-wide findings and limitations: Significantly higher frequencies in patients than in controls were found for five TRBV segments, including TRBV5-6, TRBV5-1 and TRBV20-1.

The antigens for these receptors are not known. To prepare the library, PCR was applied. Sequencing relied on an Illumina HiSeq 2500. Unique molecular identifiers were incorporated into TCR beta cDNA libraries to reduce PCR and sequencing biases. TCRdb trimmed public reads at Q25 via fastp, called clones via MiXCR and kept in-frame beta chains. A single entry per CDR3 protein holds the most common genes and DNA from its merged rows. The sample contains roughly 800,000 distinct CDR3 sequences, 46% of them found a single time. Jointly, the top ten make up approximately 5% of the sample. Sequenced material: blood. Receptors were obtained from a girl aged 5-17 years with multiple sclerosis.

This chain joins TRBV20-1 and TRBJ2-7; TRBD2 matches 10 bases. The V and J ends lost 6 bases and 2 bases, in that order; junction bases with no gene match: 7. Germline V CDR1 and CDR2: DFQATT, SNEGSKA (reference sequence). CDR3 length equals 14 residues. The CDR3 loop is CSAPGAGGTYEQYF. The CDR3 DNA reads TGCAGTGCCCCAGGAGCGGGGGGGACCTACGAGCAGTACTTC.

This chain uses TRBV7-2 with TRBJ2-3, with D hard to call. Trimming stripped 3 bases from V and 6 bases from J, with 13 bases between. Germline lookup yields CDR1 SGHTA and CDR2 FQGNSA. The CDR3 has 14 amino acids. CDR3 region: CASSLWVSTDTQYF. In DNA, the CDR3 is TGTGCCAGCAGCTTGTGGGTATCCACGGATACGCAGTATTTT.

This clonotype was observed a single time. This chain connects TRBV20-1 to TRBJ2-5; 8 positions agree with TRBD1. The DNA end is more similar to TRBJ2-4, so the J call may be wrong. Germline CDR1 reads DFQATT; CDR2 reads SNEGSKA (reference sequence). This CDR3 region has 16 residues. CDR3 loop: CSATREETGVGNIQYF. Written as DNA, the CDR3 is TGCAGTGCTACCCGAGAGGAGACAGGGGTAGGAAACATTCAGTACTTC.

CDR3 sequence (DNA): TGTGCCAGCAGTTGGAAGCGAAGAGAGACCCAGTACTTC. Protein: CASSWKRRETQYF. V gene TRBV6-5 combines with J gene TRBJ2-5; no definite D call. The CDR3 consists of 13 residues. Germline values: CDR1 MNHEY, CDR2 SVGAGI. Trimming took off 4 bases at V and 4 bases at J, with 10 bases between the two ends.

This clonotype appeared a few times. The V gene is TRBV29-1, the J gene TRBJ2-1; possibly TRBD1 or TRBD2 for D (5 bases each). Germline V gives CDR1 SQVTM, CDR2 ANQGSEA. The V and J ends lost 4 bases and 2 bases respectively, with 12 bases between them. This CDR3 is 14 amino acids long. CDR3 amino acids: CSVAWGSPYNEQFF. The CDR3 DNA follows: TGCAGCGTTGCATGGGGGAGCCCCTACAATGAGCAGTTCTTC.

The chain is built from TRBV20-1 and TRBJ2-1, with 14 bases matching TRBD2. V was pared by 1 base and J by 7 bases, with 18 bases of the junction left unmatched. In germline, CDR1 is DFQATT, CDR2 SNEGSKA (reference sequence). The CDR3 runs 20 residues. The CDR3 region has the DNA TGCAGTGCTAGAGCTCAAGGTAGGGGACTAGCGGGAGATCGACGGAATGAGCAGTTCTTC. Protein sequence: CSARAQGRGLAGDRRNEQFF.

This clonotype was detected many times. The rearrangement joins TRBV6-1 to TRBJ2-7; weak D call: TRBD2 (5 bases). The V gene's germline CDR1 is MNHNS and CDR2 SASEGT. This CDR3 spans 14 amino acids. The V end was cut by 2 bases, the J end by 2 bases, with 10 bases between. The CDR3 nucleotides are TGTGCCAGCAGTGAAAGGAGGATACCCTACGAGCAGTACTTC. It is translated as CASSERRIPYEQYF.

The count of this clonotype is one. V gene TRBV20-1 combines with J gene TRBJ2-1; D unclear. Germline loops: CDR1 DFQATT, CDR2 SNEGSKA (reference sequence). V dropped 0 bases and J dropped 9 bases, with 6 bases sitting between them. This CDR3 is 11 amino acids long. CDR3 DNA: TGCAGTGCTAGAGATTCGGGTGAGCAGTTCTTC. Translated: CSARDSGEQFF.

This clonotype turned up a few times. This chain's CDR3 is CASSYSAPGTDTQYF. CDR3 in DNA: TGTGCCAGCAGTTACTCGGCACCCGGCACAGATACGCAGTATTTT. This rearrangement joins TRBV6-5 to TRBJ2-3; D unresolved. Between the trimmed V and J ends, which lost 0 bases and 1 base, there was a span of 8 bases. There are 15 residues in the CDR3. From germline, CDR1 is MNHEY and CDR2 SVGAGI.

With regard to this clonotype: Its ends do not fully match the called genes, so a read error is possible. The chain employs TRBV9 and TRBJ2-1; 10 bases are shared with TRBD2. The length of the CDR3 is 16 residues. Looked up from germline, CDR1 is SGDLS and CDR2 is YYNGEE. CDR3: CASGVEASGSTDEQFF. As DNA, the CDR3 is TGTGCCAGCGGCGTAGAGGCTAGCGGGAGCACCGATGAGCAGTTCTTC. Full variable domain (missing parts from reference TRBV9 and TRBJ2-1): DSGVTQTPKHLITATGQRVTLRCSPRSGDLSVYWYQQSLDQGLQFLIQYYNGEERAKGNILERFSAQQFPDLHSELNLSSLELGDSALYFCASGVEASGSTDEQFFGPGTRLTVL.

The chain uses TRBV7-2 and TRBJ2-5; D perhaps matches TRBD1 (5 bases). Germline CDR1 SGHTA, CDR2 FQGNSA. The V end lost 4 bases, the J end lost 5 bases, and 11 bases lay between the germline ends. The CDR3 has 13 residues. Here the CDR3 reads CASSSGIRETQYF. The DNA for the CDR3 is TGTGCCAGCAGCTCAGGGATCCGGGAGACCCAGTACTTC.

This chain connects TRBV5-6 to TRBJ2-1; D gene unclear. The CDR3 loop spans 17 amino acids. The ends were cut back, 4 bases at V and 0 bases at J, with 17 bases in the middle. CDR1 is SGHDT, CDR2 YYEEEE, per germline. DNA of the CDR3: TGTGCCAGCAGCCTACTTACGCTTCCTAGCTCCTACAATGAGCAGTTCTTC. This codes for CASSLLTLPSSYNEQFF.

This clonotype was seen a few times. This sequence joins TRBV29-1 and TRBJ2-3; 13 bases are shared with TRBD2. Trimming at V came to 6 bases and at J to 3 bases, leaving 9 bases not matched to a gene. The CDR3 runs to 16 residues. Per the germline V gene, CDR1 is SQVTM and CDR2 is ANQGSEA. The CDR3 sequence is CSVRGLAGVGTDTQYF. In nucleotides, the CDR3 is TGCAGCGTGAGAGGACTAGCGGGAGTAGGAACAGATACGCAGTATTTT.

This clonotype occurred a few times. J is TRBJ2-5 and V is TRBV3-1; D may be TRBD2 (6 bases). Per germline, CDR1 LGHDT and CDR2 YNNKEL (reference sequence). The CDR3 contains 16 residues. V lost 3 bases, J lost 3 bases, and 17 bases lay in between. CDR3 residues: CASSHSLAGFEETQYF. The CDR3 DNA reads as TGTGCCAGCAGCCATTCGTTGGCGGGGTTCGAAGAGACCCAGTACTTC.

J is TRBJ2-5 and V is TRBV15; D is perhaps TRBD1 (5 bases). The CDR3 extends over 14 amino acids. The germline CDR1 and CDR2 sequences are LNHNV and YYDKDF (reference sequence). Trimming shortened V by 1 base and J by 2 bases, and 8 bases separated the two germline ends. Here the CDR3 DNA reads TGTGCCACCAGCAGAGGGAACAGGCAAGAGACCCAGTACTTC. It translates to CATSRGNRQETQYF.

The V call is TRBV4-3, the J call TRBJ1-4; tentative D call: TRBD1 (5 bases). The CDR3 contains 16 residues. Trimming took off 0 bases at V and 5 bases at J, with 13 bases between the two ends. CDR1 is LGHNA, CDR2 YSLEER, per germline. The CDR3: CASSQELGEGNEKLFF. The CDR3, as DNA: TGCGCCAGCAGCCAAGAGTTGGGGGAGGGGAATGAAAAACTGTTTTTT.

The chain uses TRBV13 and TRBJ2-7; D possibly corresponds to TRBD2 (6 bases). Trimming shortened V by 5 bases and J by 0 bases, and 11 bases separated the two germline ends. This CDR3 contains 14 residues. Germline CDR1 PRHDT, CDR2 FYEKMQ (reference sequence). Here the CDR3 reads CASSPSDYSYEQYF. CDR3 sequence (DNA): TGTGCCAGCAGCCCGTCGGACTACTCCTACGAGCAGTACTTC. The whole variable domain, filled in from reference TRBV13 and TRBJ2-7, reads AAGVIQSPRHLIKEKRETATLKCYPIPRHDTVYWYQQGPGQDPQFLISFYEKMQSDKGSIPDRFSAQQFSDYHSELNMSSLELGDSALYFCASSPSDYSYEQYFGPGTRLTVT.

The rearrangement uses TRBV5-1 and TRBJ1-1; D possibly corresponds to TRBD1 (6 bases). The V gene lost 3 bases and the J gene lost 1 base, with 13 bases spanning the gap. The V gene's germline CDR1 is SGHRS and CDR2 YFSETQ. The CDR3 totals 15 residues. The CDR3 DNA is TGCGCCAGCAGCTCCACAGGGAAGCAGAACACTGAAGCTTTCTTT. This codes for CASSSTGKQNTEAFF.

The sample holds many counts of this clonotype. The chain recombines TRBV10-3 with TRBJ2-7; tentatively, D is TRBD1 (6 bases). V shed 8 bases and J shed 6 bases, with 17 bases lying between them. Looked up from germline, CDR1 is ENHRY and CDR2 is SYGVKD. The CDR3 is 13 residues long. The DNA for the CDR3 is TGTGCCATCGGCGGCAGGGGACGGGGCGAGCAGTACTTC. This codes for CAIGGRGRGEQYF.

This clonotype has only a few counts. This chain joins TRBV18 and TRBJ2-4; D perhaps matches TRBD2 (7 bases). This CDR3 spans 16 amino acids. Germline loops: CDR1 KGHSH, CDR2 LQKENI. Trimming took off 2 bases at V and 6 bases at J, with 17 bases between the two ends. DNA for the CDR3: TGTGCCAGCTCACCAGGGCGGGGGCCCTACGGAAACATTCAGTACTTC. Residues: CASSPGRGPYGNIQYF.

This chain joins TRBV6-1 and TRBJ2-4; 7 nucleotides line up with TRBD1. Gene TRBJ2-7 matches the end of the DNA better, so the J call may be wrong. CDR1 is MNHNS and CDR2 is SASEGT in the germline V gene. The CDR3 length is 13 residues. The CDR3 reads CASSAGTANEQYF. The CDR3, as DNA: TGTGCCAGCAGCGCCGGGACAGCCAACGAGCAGTACTTC.

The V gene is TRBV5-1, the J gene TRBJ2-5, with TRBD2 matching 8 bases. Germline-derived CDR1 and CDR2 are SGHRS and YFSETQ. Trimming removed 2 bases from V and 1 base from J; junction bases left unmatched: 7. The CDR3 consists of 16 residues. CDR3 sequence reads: CASSFAGGRSQETQYF. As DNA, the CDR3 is TGCGCCAGCAGCTTCGCGGGAGGACGGTCCCAAGAGACCCAGTACTTC.

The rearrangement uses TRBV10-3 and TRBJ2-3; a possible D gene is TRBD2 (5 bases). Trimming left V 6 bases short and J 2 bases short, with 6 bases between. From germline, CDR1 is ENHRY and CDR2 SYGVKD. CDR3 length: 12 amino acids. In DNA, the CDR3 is TGTGCCATCAGAGCGGACACAGATACGCAGTATTTT. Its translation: CAIRADTDTQYF.

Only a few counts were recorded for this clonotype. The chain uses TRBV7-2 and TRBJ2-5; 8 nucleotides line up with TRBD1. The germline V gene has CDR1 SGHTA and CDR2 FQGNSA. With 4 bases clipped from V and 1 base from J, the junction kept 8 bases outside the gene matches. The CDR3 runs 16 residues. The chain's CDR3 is CASSSTGALFQETQYF. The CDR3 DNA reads TGTGCCAGCAGCTCGACAGGGGCCCTATTCCAAGAGACCCAGTACTTC.

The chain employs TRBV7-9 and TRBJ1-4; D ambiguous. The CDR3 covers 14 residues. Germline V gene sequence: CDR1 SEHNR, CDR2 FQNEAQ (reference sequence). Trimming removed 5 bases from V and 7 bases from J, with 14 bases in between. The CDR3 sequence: CASSQTTRIEKLFF. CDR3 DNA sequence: TGTGCCAGCAGCCAGACCACAAGAATTGAAAAACTGTTTTTT.

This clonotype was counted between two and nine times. The CDR3, as DNA: TGTGCCTGGAATCCCAACACCGGGGAGCTGTTTTTT. Amino acid sequence: CAWNPNTGELFF. The chain carries TRBV30 and TRBJ2-2; D gene ambiguous. The V end lost 4 bases, the J end lost 2 bases, and 5 bases lay between the germline ends. The germline CDR1 and CDR2 sequences are GTSNPN and SVGIG (reference sequence). The CDR3 loop spans 12 amino acids.

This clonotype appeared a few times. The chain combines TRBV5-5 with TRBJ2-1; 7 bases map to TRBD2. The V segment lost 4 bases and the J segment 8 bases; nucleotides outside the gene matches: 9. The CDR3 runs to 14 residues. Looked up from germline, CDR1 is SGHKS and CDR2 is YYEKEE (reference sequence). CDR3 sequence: CASSVGGRADEQFF. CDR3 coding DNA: TGTGCCAGCAGCGTGGGGGGGAGGGCCGATGAGCAGTTCTTC.

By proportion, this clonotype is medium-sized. The CDR3 spells CSAIKGLAGADEQFF. In nucleotides, the CDR3 is TGCAGTGCTATAAAGGGGCTAGCGGGAGCCGATGAGCAGTTCTTC. This chain uses TRBV20-1 with TRBJ2-1; 10 bases are shared with TRBD2. CDR1 and CDR2 from the germline V gene are DFQATT and SNEGSKA (reference sequence). The CDR3 runs to 15 residues. J lost 8 bases, V lost 4 bases, and 11 bases had no gene match.

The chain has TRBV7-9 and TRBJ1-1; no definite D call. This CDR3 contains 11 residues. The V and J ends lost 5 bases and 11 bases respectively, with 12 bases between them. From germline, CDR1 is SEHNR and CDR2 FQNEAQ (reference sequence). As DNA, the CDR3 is TGTGCCAGCAGCCTGGAGGCTGGGGCTTTCTTT. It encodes CASSLEAGAFF.

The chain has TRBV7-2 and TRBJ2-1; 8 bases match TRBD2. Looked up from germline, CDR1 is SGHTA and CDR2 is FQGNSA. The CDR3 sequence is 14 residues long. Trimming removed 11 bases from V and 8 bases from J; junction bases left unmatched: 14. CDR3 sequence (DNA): TGTGCCGGGGGCCCCGGGACTAGGGTTTATGAGCAGTTCTTC. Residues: CAGGPGTRVYEQFF.